This record covers a single T cell receptor beta chain. This clone has more than one count but fewer than ten. What antigen it recognizes has not been identified. No qualities accompany the bases; no much larger clone lies one base away. The method behind the library was the immunoSEQ multiplex PCR assay. For the multiplex PCR, a mixture combining 60 forward primers for TCR Vbeta segments and 13 reverse primers for TCR Jbeta segments was used. Amplification of the CDR3 region of rearranged TCR beta genes was performed with a multiplex PCR assay on genomic DNA. On the Illumina HiSeq System, the amplified TCR beta libraries were sequenced as 87-base-pair reads. Concerning the study's data processing: A later analysis counted 65 million to 90 million unique TCR beta chains across the 640 or so repertoires, and around 9.9 million of these chains were shared by at least two donors. A nearest-neighbor algorithm error-corrected the raw reads and collapsed the reads into unique sequences, merging closely related sequences to remove PCR and sequencing errors. CDR3 sequences were aligned to IMGT reference sequences to assign V, D and J gene segments. For a sequence to be retained, a match of at least six nucleotides to both a V gene segment and a J gene segment was required. Rearrangements were classified as productive when the CDR3 lacked stop codons and remained in frame with V and J, and all other rearrangements were classified as non-productive. CDR3 was defined according to IMGT convention as the region running from the second conserved V-encoded cysteine to the conserved J-encoded phenylalanine. Sequences without an unambiguous match to a single V gene segment were excluded from the earlier analysis of about 600 of the donors. In an earlier analysis of 587 of the donors, a V segment was called functional when productive rearrangements were above 56.7%, and segregating when the standard deviation between donors exceeded 5%. A statistical classification framework was built for diagnosing cytomegalovirus status from the catalog of TCR beta chain sequences. In a later analysis, V and J genes were assigned by comparing TCR nucleotide sequences against IMGT/GENE-DB human TR gene sequences. The TCRdist pipeline was used in a later analysis to assign CDR3 sequences and most-parsimonious VDJ recombination scenarios. In a later analysis, each TCR beta chain was defined by its CDR3 amino acid sequence together with its V-gene family, and reads without a unique V-gene family were excluded. As a way to deal with suspected cross-contamination and a sequencing artifact, a later analysis dropped roughly 620 nucleotide sequences that were highly shared and had low generation probability. For each public chain, a later analysis derived a clonal expansion index from normalized ranks of inferred template counts within each repertoire. In a later analysis, generation probabilities were computed using a VDJ recombination model fitted to out-of-frame rearrangements, and the results were checked against IGoR. Hypergeometric tests were used in a later analysis to score TCR-TCR, TCR-HLA and TCR-CMV co-occurrence, with a repertoire-size bias correction applied to the TCR pairs. In a later analysis, false discovery rates were estimated by permuting HLA or CMV assignments 20 times. In a later analysis, co-occurring TCRs were grouped with DBSCAN, and TCRdist sequence similarity was added when clustering was performed within HLA-allele-positive subsets. Co-occurrence clustering excluded repertoires with fewer than 30,000 or more than 120,000 public chains, plus five with anomalous nucleotide sharing. Held by TCRdb, this immuneACCESS table contains in-frame sequences only and omits some clones. Under half of the omission traces to an unresolved V gene where checked; the cause of the rest is unknown. Clone size and the V and J calls come from that table; the DNA yielded D and trimming. Present in this sample are 100,000 to 150,000 clones, roughly 8.8% of which were seen just once. Roughly 7% of the sample comes from the top ten.

The data stem from a study of cytomegalovirus exposure and HLA in healthy donors (dated by TCRdb to the late 2010s). In terms of the full investigation: According to an earlier analysis of around 600 of the donors, about 179 million T cells yielded some 110 million unique TCR beta sequences and 250 to 350 Gb of sequence data. The study combined high-throughput TCR immunosequencing, statistical association of individual TCRs with disease status, and machine learning to predict cytomegalovirus infection status. About five DR-DQ haplotypes were handled as single units for association and clustering, since linkage in the cohort was strong. Typing coverage varied by locus: about 620-630 donors for A, B, C, DRB1 and DQB1; some 520 for DQA1; some 610 for DPA1; approximately 490 for DPB1. A later genetic analysis took genome-wide SNP genotypes for 398 of the 666 donors and used that subset as a discovery cohort. Approximately 300 gigabases of sequencing data and 75 million to 85 million unique TCR sequences made up an early release that covered approximately 650 HLA-typed donors. The genetic ancestry cluster associated with self-reported Caucasian donors included about four fifths of the roughly 390 genotyped donors. On average, about 240,000 unique TCR beta nucleotide sequences were sequenced per donor among about 400 genotyped donors of the cohort, with roughly a sixth of those sequences being non-productive. Donor age, sex, ethnicity and CMV serostatus were compiled alongside the repertoire data. All discovery cohort repertoires had been generated using a single sequencing platform. Besides the first cohort of 666 subjects, a separate validation cohort made up of roughly 120 different subjects was used. The aim of the study was to test whether cataloging public T cell receptors could identify signatures of past pathogen exposure. The study used immunosequencing to profile the T cell repertoires of around 600 subjects and linked those repertoires to cytomegalovirus serostatus. In the later analysis, no new phenotypic data were used to find candidate immune exposures; instead, reliance was placed on TCR beta sequences and their occurrence across donors. HLA typing included class I and class II loci at four-digit resolution. In an earlier analysis of about 590 of the donors, high-throughput TCR beta sequencing was used to judge whether each TCR beta V gene segment behaved as functional or pseudogenic. To study patterns of TCR occurrence, a later analysis re-analyzed previously published TCR beta repertoires from several hundred donors and added high-resolution HLA genotyping.

General conclusions and limits of the study: Several of the top co-occurrence clusters appeared to be linked to parvovirus B19, influenza, CMV and Epstein-Barr virus, according to a later analysis. A few of the identified cytomegalovirus-associated TCR beta chains were confirmed in vitro to be specific for cytomegalovirus antigens. A total of 150 or so TCR beta chains were listed by the study as associated with cytomegalovirus. In a later analysis, HLA-associated TCR beta chains were found to be more clonally expanded and to have lower generation probabilities than equally common non-associated chains. Because some donors lacked HLA typing at each locus, the association tests relied only on the typed subset. The classifier was reported to diagnose cytomegalovirus status with high specificity and sensitivity in both the original and validation cohorts. An earlier analysis of approximately 540 of the donors showed that most TCR beta V segments appeared in productive rearrangements either about 87% or about 30% of the time, which broadly matched IMGT annotations. In a later analysis, most CMV-associated TCR beta chains were found to appear HLA-restricted, with HLA associations seemingly driven largely by CMV exposure. In this cohort, only TCR beta chains were sequenced, and detectable features were limited by the absence of alpha or paired-chain data. Presence/absence analyses assumed roughly uniform sequencing depth across donors, an assumption that may not hold. Most TCR sequences were observed very rarely across donors, whereas some public TCRs were present in many individuals. In a later analysis, TCR association rates were found to vary across HLA loci, with the most associated TCRs seen for DRB1 alleles and the fewest for HLA-C alleles. Because counts were too low, some 17 rarely observed V segments, including chromosome 9 orphons, were left out of the earlier analysis of a few hundred of the donors. It was suggested by the authors that the approach could potentially be generalized to other disease states and immunological phenotypes. In a later genetic analysis, fewer N-insertions in productive TCRs were reported among donors in an Asian-associated ancestry cluster than the roughly 700-donor mean. The 87-base-pair reads could not distinguish some IMGT-functional V segments, including TRBV6-2 and TRBV6-3, so those segments were excluded. Assigning TCR associations to individual alleles was difficult when HLA alleles, especially DR and DQ, strongly co-occurred. A cluster of highly shared sequence variants was judged likely to represent a technical artifact of the sequencing pipeline. A later genetic analysis associated a missense DCLRE1C variant with V-gene and J-gene trimming of TCR beta chains, and an independent cohort replicated the association. Correlated functional status among segregating V segments might be attributable to linkage disequilibrium, but an unknown experimental factor could not be ruled out. A further reported finding was that TCR beta sequences accurately predicted the HLA-A and HLA-B alleles for most subjects in the first cohort. Immune exposure information for the cohort was limited to CMV serostatus. In a later analysis, 15,000 to 20,000 TCR beta sequences were associated with specific HLA alleles at a false discovery rate of 0.05.

CDR1 and CDR2 are read off the germline V gene as LGHNA and YNFKEQ. The junction carries 13 bases between V and J, which are trimmed by 0 bases and 8 bases respectively. Spanning cysteine to phenylalanine, the CDR3 consists of 14 amino acids. Just the 42-base CDR3 DNA is kept, in frame starting at base 1. The cohort consisted of 600 to 750 healthy bone marrow donors. All cohort members were sampled while nominally healthy, although unrecorded immune exposures were likely present. The donor was CMV seropositive and was included in the group of 289 seropositive cohort members. Each donor provided a peripheral blood sample, and peripheral blood mononuclear cells were used for TCR beta sequencing. The Qiagen DNeasy Blood Extraction Kit was used to extract genomic DNA from the blood cell samples.

The TCR sequence derives from a woman in her thirties or forties in good health and CMV-seropositive. The sequence joins TRBV4-2 to TRBJ1-2, with the D segment identity uncertain. Sequencing was carried out using PBMCs. The CDR3 protein is CASSQEKAGWGYTF. The DNA sequence is given as TGTGCCAGCAGCCAAGAGAAAGCGGGCTGGGGCTACACCTTC.